Following are 7 T cell receptor beta chains from one sample sequenced in a study of blood T cell repertoires in COVID-19 (dated by TCRdb to 2018 to 2020). Library creation used the immunoSEQ multiplex PCR assay. What TCRdb holds here is the immuneACCESS table cut down to in-frame rearrangements. Part of the clones is not present; checked against another copy, under half of the missing clones reflect an unresolved V gene, and the others are unexplained. Present in this sample are around 250,000 clones, roughly 88% of which were seen just once. Approximately 2% of the sample belongs to the ten largest clones. The sequencing sample was made of peripheral blood. The receptors shown here come from a man aged 25 to 40 who had recovered from COVID-19.

Concerning this clone: This CDR3 is also generated by other DNA sequences in the sample. The V call is TRBV3-1 (or the pseudogene TRBV3-2), the J call TRBJ1-2; maybe TRBD1 (6 bases). Trimming took off 4 bases at V and 5 bases at J, with 11 bases between the two ends. The CDR3 has 13 amino acids. Germline loops: CDR1 LGHDT, CDR2 YNNKEL (reference sequence). The CDR3 bases are TGTGCCAGCAGCCCTCGGACAGAATATGGCTACACCTTC. Its protein is CASSPRTEYGYTF.

The chain joins TRBV14 to TRBJ2-4; 7 positions agree with TRBD2. The germline gives CDR1 SGHDN, CDR2 FVKESK. Unmatched junction bases numbered 12, after V lost 1 base and J lost 0 bases. The CDR3 has 19 residues. CDR3 region: CASSQVTGGLPLAKNIQYF. The CDR3 DNA is TGTGCCAGCAGCCAAGTGACGGGGGGACTGCCCTTAGCCAAAAACATTCAGTACTTC.

This clone showed up just once. V gene TRBV5-1 combines with J gene TRBJ1-5, with D uncertain. The CDR3 covers 16 residues. Germline CDR1 and CDR2: SGHRS and YFSETQ. Between the trimmed V and J ends, which lost 4 bases and 5 bases, there was a span of 19 bases. In DNA form, the CDR3 reads TGCGCCAGCAGCCCCGGGAATTACGGGAGATATCAGCCCCAGCATTTT. Its translation is CASSPGNYGRYQPQHF.

The chain employs TRBV6-4 and TRBJ1-2; tentative D call: TRBD1 (5 bases). V lost 6 bases and J 3 bases, leaving 17 bases between the germline ends. This CDR3 has 15 residues. Germline V lookup: CDR1 MRHNA, CDR2 SNTAGT. DNA of the CDR3: TGTGCCAGCAGACCTCCAGGGAACCCCCACTATGGCTACACCTTC. Protein product: CASRPPGNPHYGYTF.

The chain joins TRBV5-6 to TRBJ1-2, with a tentative D call TRBD1 (6 bases). V shed 4 bases and J shed 3 bases, with 13 bases lying between them. The CDR3 sequence is 14 residues long. Germline V lookup: CDR1 SGHDT, CDR2 YYEEEE. CDR3 residues: CASSPAGQYYGYTF. Here the CDR3 DNA reads TGTGCCAGCAGCCCCGCCGGACAGTACTATGGCTACACCTTC.

The chain has TRBV6-2 or TRBV6-3 and TRBJ1-5; D ambiguous. V lost 6 bases to trimming and J lost 0 bases, with 6 bases between them. CDR1 and CDR2 from the germline V gene are MNHEY and SVGEGT. CDR3 size: 13 residues. CDR3 bases: TGTGCCAGCAGCCAATATAGCAATCAGCCCCAGCATTTT. Translation gives CASSQYSNQPQHF.

The chain couples TRBV27 to TRBJ1-2; no firm D call. V was pared by 0 bases and J by 4 bases, with 12 bases between. CDR3 length: 15 amino acids. Germline CDR1 and CDR2: MNHEY and SMNVEV (reference sequence). The CDR3 DNA follows: TGTGCCAGCAGTTTATCGGGCGTCGAGAGCTATGGCTACACCTTC. Translated: CASSLSGVESYGYTF.